This TCR beta chain was sequenced in a study of T cells expressing NK-cell markers. Study as a whole: CD3+CD56+NKG2C+, CD3+CD56+NKG2C- and CD3+CD56-NKG2C+ T cells, once sorted, supplied the TCR beta repertoires. Among eight sequenced donors, seven carried HCMV seropositivity while one was seronegative.

TCRdb re-called the 5' RACE reads; every CDR3 protein appears as one record, without DNA. This sample lists fewer than 300,000 distinct CDR3 sequences; its ten largest clones have about 4.2%. Germline CDR1 reads ENHRY; CDR2 reads SYGVKD. The CDR3 length is 14 residues. As to this clonotype: The antigen remains unidentified.

General study results and limits: Uncertainty persisted over the HCMV specificity of expanded NKG2C+ T cell clones.

This chain connects TRBV10-3 to TRBJ2-7; absent DNA, TCRdb's TRBD1 call cannot be checked. This receptor was obtained from a woman between 18 and 69 years old in good health. Sequencing used blood T cells: a sorted CD56 or NKG2C T cell subset, CD4+ or CD8+ T cells, or bulk PBMC T cells (not recorded which). CDR3 protein: CAISPGQGTNEQYF.